These 32 T cell receptor beta chains share one sample of origin, sequenced in a study of cytomegalovirus exposure and HLA in healthy donors. Amplification used 60 Vbeta primers and 13 Jbeta primers. Using immunoSEQ multiplex PCR, the repertoire was profiled, and TCRdb retains in-frame clones only, with some absent. The data contain about 40,000 clones, almost 70% of them seen just once; the ten biggest clones take up around 3.9%. What was sequenced was PBMCs. Source of these receptors: a man aged 35 to 55 in good health and CMV-seronegative.

The chain is built from TRBV28 and TRBJ2-7; the D gene is possibly TRBD1 (6 bases). This CDR3 contains 15 residues. Germline V gives CDR1 MDHEN, CDR2 SYDVKM. V was clipped by 5 bases and J by 1 base, with 15 bases between them. The DNA for the CDR3 is TGTGCCAGCAGTCCGAGCAGGGGCTATTCCTACGAGCAGTACTTC. This translates into CASSPSRGYSYEQYF.

This clone has just a few counts. The chain carries TRBV6-6 and TRBJ2-5; D is ambiguous. Per the germline V gene, CDR1 is MNHNY and CDR2 is SVGAGI (reference sequence). This CDR3 region has 12 residues. V gave up 8 bases and J gave up 3 bases, with 10 bases separating them. CDR3 amino acids: CASSRREETQYF. DNA for the CDR3: TGTGCCAGCTCACGGAGAGAAGAGACCCAGTACTTC.

The chain is built from TRBV18 and TRBJ1-6; D might be TRBD1 (5 bases). The CDR3 length is 15 residues. CDR1 and CDR2 (germline): KGHSH, LQKENI. V lost 3 bases, J lost 5 bases, and 11 bases lay in between. The CDR3 sequence is CASSPPDSDNSPLHF. The DNA for the CDR3 is TGTGCCAGCTCACCGCCCGACAGTGATAATTCACCCCTCCACTTT.

This clone was observed a single time. CDR3 protein: CAISEWGQGYTF. The DNA of the CDR3 is TGTGCCATCAGTGAGTGGGGGCAGGGCTACACCTTC. The V gene is TRBV10-3, the J gene TRBJ1-2; TRBD1 is a possible D gene (6 bases). V was trimmed by 1 base and J by 8 bases, leaving 8 bases between them. The CDR3 loop spans 12 amino acids. The germline CDR1 and CDR2 sequences are ENHRY and SYGVKD.

This clone was observed a handful of times. The V and J genes are TRBV6-1 and TRBJ1-3; D is uncertain. The germline V gene has CDR1 MNHNS and CDR2 SASEGT. The CDR3 totals 19 residues. The V end was cut by 2 bases, the J end by 0 bases, with 20 bases between. Here the CDR3 reads CASSEPYSTRSNSGNTIYF. DNA for the CDR3: TGTGCCAGCAGTGAACCTTATTCGACTCGGTCTAACTCTGGAAACACCATATATTTT.

This clone was seen only a few times. V usage is TRBV10-3 and J usage is TRBJ1-5; unclear D gene. V lost 0 bases, J lost 6 bases, and 9 bases lay in between. The germline V gene has CDR1 ENHRY and CDR2 SYGVKD. This CDR3 is 14 amino acids long. The CDR3 here is CAISESLGSQPQHF. The CDR3 bases are TGTGCCATCAGTGAGTCGTTAGGGAGTCAGCCCCAGCATTTT.

The chain joins TRBV6-4 to TRBJ1-2; weak D call: TRBD1 (5 bases). V gave up 8 bases and J gave up 5 bases, with 9 bases separating them. This CDR3 has 11 amino acids. CDR1 and CDR2 (germline): MRHNA, SNTAGT. This CDR3 reads CASRGRYGYTF. CDR3 in DNA: TGTGCCAGCCGGGGGAGGTATGGCTACACCTTC.

The V call is TRBV20-1, the J call TRBJ1-5; no clear D. CDR1 is DFQATT and CDR2 is SNEGSKA in the germline V gene (reference sequence). V gave up 5 bases and J gave up 2 bases, with 4 bases separating them. The CDR3 extends over 11 amino acids. CDR3 amino acids: CSAQGNQPQHF. The CDR3 coding sequence is TGCAGTGCTCAGGGCAATCAGCCCCAGCATTTT.

The chain joins TRBV28 to TRBJ2-7, with D perhaps TRBD2 (6 bases). The CDR3 spans 14 residues. Germline V gives CDR1 MDHEN, CDR2 SYDVKM. V was clipped by 3 bases and J by 2 bases, with 11 bases between them. The CDR3 here is CASSFGAGPYEQYF. CDR3 coding DNA: TGTGCCAGCAGTTTCGGTGCGGGGCCCTACGAGCAGTACTTC.

For the CDR3, the DNA is TGTGCCAGCAGCACACGCCGGGAGGGAGGCGAAAAACTGTTTTTT. Its translation: CASSTRREGGEKLFF. The chain has TRBV7-2 and TRBJ1-4; D remains unclear. The CDR3 runs 15 residues. Trimming left V 5 bases short and J 8 bases short, with 18 bases between. CDR1 and CDR2 (germline): SGHTA, FQGNSA.

CDR3 loop: CASSQRSPAGGANTGELFF. CDR3 coding DNA: TGCGCCAGCAGCCAGCGTAGTCCAGCGGGGGGCGCGAACACCGGGGAGCTGTTTTTT. The V gene is TRBV4-1, the J gene TRBJ2-2; 9 nucleotides align to TRBD2. CDR3 length equals 19 residues. Germline V gives CDR1 MGHRA, CDR2 YSYEKL. V lost 3 bases and J lost 0; bases outside the gene matches: 11.

The sample holds one count of this clone. The chain has TRBV25-1 and TRBJ1-2; TRBD1 agrees at 9 bases. CDR1 and CDR2 from the germline V gene are MGHDK and SYGVNS. CDR3 length: 12 amino acids. The ends lost 9 bases at V and 8 bases at J; junction bases unmatched: 7. The CDR3 DNA follows: TGTGCCAGAAATGGAACAGGGGGCGGCTACACCTTC. This sequence encodes CARNGTGGGYTF.

The gene calls are TRBV7-2 and TRBJ2-3, with 10 bases lining up with TRBD2. Germline CDR1 and CDR2: SGHTA and FQGNSA. V shed 3 bases and J 1 base; nucleotides not matched to a gene: 4. The CDR3 spans 16 residues. The CDR3 protein is CASSFSGGRGTDTQYF. Written as DNA, the CDR3 is TGTGCCAGCAGCTTTAGCGGGGGGCGGGGCACAGATACGCAGTATTTT.

V and J are TRBV11-2 and TRBJ2-7; TRBD1 aligns across 8 bases. With V trimmed by 5 bases and J by 0 bases, 6 bases remained unmatched. Looked up from germline, CDR1 is SGHAT and CDR2 is FQNNGV. This CDR3 has 15 amino acids. The CDR3 sequence is CASSPRTGSSYEQYF. CDR3 in DNA: TGTGCCAGCAGCCCTCGGACAGGGAGCTCCTACGAGCAGTACTTC.

In this sample, this clone turned up once. The genes are TRBV28 and TRBJ1-1, with 7 nucleotides matching TRBD1. Looked up from germline, CDR1 is MDHEN and CDR2 is SYDVKM. CDR3 size: 12 residues. The trim removed 6 bases at V and 8 bases at J, leaving 6 bases unmatched. The CDR3 coding sequence is TGTGCCAGCAGGAGGGGGCCGATAGAAGCTTTCTTT. This encodes CASRRGPIEAFF. Combining the CDR3 with reference TRBV28 and TRBJ1-1 gives the whole variable domain DVKVTQSSRYLVKRTGEKVFLECVQDMDHENMFWYRQDPGLGLRLIYFSYDVKMKEKGDIPEGYSVSREKKERFSLILESASTNQTSMYLCASRRGPIEAFFGQGTRLTVV.

The chain combines TRBV7-6 with TRBJ1-6, with D possibly matching TRBD1 (5 bases). Germline-derived CDR1 and CDR2 are SGHVS and FNYEAQ. Trimming took off 6 bases at V and 10 bases at J, with 19 bases between the two ends. The CDR3 runs to 15 residues. The chain's CDR3 is CASRQTRQGVSPLHF. The CDR3 nucleotides are TGTGCCAGCAGGCAAACCAGACAAGGGGTGTCACCCCTCCACTTT. Together with reference TRBV7-6 and TRBJ1-6, the CDR3 gives the full variable domain: GAGVSQSPRYKVTKRGQDVALRCDPISGHVSLYWYRQALGQGPEFLTYFNYEAQQDKSGLPNDRFSAERPEGSISTLTIQRTEQRDSAMYRCASRQTRQGVSPLHFGNGTRLTVT.

The J gene is TRBJ2-3, the V gene TRBV2; TRBD1 agrees at 8 bases. V lost 6 bases, J lost 1 base, and 3 bases stayed unmatched. This CDR3 has 14 residues. Germline values: CDR1 SNHLY, CDR2 FYNNEI. The CDR3 DNA is TGTGCCAGCAGGGACAGGGTACGCACAGATACGCAGTATTTT. Its protein product is CASRDRVRTDTQYF.

The chain employs TRBV29-1 and TRBJ2-3; 7 bases line up with TRBD1. In germline, CDR1 is SQVTM, CDR2 ANQGSEA. The trim removed 6 bases at V and 6 bases at J, leaving 9 bases unmatched. This CDR3 is 13 amino acids long. The CDR3 sequence: CSVGRPRGDTQYF. The CDR3 region has the DNA TGCAGCGTGGGACGCCCCAGGGGGGATACGCAGTATTTT.

V gene TRBV7-9 combines with J gene TRBJ1-1; perhaps TRBD1 as D (6 bases). The CDR3 runs 14 residues. The V and J ends lost 5 bases and 0 bases respectively, with 10 bases between them. CDR1 is SEHNR, CDR2 FQNEAQ, per germline (reference sequence). The CDR3 sequence is CASSPGVLNTEAFF. For the CDR3, the DNA is TGTGCCAGCAGCCCAGGGGTTCTGAACACTGAAGCTTTCTTT.

The gene calls are TRBV5-6 and TRBJ1-2; D may be TRBD1 (5 bases). Between the trimmed V and J ends, which lost 4 bases and 4 bases, there was a span of 11 bases. The CDR3 is made up of 13 amino acids. From germline, CDR1 is SGHDT and CDR2 YYEEEE. The CDR3 bases are TGTGCCAGCAGCCACGACAGAGCCTATGGCTACACCTTC. Residues: CASSHDRAYGYTF.

This clone has a single count. J is TRBJ1-3 and V is TRBV6-5, with a tentative D call TRBD1 (5 bases). This CDR3 has 16 residues. Trimming stripped 4 bases from V and 0 bases from J, with 13 bases between. Germline V gene lookup returns CDR1 MNHEY and CDR2 SVGAGI. The CDR3 coding sequence is TGTGCCAGCAGTTTATTCGGGGGAGCCTCTGGAAACACCATATATTTT. It codes for CASSLFGGASGNTIYF.

DNA of the CDR3: TGTGCCAGCTCACCCACAGATAAAGTTAACTATGGCTACACCTTC. It translates to CASSPTDKVNYGYTF. The V call is TRBV18, the J call TRBJ1-2, with D uncertain. The germline V and J ends were trimmed by 3 bases and 1 base, with 12 bases remaining between them. CDR1 and CDR2 (germline): KGHSH, LQKENI. This CDR3 comprises 15 residues.

This clone has more than one count but fewer than ten. The chain combines TRBV25-1 with TRBJ1-6, with TRBD1 matching 10 bases. The CDR3 totals 17 residues. V was clipped by 4 bases and J by 5 bases; unmatched bases: 8. Germline lookup yields CDR1 MGHDK and CDR2 SYGVNS. CDR3: CASSANSGTGDNSPLHF. The CDR3, as DNA: TGTGCCAGCAGTGCGAATTCCGGGACAGGGGATAATTCACCCCTCCACTTT.

This clone was detected only once. The chain recombines TRBV2 with TRBJ1-1, with 8 bases identical to TRBD1. The CDR3 extends over 12 amino acids. The J segment lost 5 bases and the V segment lost 8 bases, leaving 4 bases of the junction unmatched. Germline CDR1 is SNHLY and CDR2 is FYNNEI. The CDR3, as DNA: TGTGCCAGCGGACAGGGATTGACTGAAGCTTTCTTT. Its translation is CASGQGLTEAFF. The complete variable domain, with remaining parts taken from reference TRBV2 and TRBJ1-1, reads EPEVTQTPSHQVTQMGQEVILRCVPISNHLYFYWYRQILGQKVEFLVSFYNNEISEKSEIFDDQFSVERPDGSNFTLKIRSTKLEDSAMYFCASGQGLTEAFFGQGTRLTVV.

V gene TRBV10-2 combines with J gene TRBJ1-2; the match to TRBD1 covers 11 bases. The junction had 2 bases not matched to a gene; V was cut back by 3 bases and J by 5 bases. The CDR3 runs to 14 residues. Germline assignment: CDR1 WSHSY and CDR2 SAAADI. The CDR3 nucleotides read TGCGCCAGCAGTGAAGGGACAGGGGGATATGGCTACACCTTC. It codes for CASSEGTGGYGYTF.

CDR3 residues: CASSSVRGPGGHEQYF. DNA for the CDR3: TGTGCCAGCAGCTCCGTTCGAGGACCGGGGGGTCACGAGCAGTACTTC. V is TRBV11-2 and J is TRBJ2-7, with 7 bases aligning to TRBD2. The V and J ends lost 4 bases and 5 bases, in that order; junction bases with no gene match: 14. The germline V gene has CDR1 SGHAT and CDR2 FQNNGV. The CDR3 extends over 16 amino acids.

J is TRBJ2-3 and V is TRBV27; a weak D match, TRBD1 (6 bases). The germline V and J ends were trimmed by 6 bases and 6 bases, with 19 bases remaining between them. Germline V gene data show CDR1 as MNHEY and CDR2 as SMNVEV (reference sequence). The CDR3 is 15 amino acids. The CDR3 coding sequence is TGTGCCAGCAGCTCTATTGGACAGACTATTGATACGCAGTATTTT. Its translation is CASSSIGQTIDTQYF.

The chain joins TRBV2 to TRBJ2-7; the D gene is possibly TRBD1 (5 bases). V was shortened by 4 bases and J by 1 base, with 14 bases between the two germline ends. This CDR3 contains 15 residues. Germline lookup yields CDR1 SNHLY and CDR2 FYNNEI. The CDR3 DNA is TGTGCCAGCAGTGTGTATAGGGGAAGATCCTACGAGCAGTACTTC. Its protein product is CASSVYRGRSYEQYF. The complete variable domain, with remaining parts taken from reference TRBV2 and TRBJ2-7, reads EPEVTQTPSHQVTQMGQEVILRCVPISNHLYFYWYRQILGQKVEFLVSFYNNEISEKSEIFDDQFSVERPDGSNFTLKIRSTKLEDSAMYFCASSVYRGRSYEQYFGPGTRLTVT.

The rearrangement uses TRBV25-1 and TRBJ1-5, with 7 bases lining up with TRBD1. With 5 bases clipped from V and 4 bases from J, the junction kept 5 bases outside the gene matches. This CDR3 has 14 residues. Germline V lookup: CDR1 MGHDK, CDR2 SYGVNS. The CDR3 here is CASSPSGGNQPQHF. DNA for the CDR3: TGTGCCAGCAGTCCCTCAGGGGGTAATCAGCCCCAGCATTTT.

In this sample, this clone turned up a few times. V and J are TRBV5-4 and TRBJ1-6; 9 nucleotides align to TRBD1. The CDR3 is made up of 15 amino acids. CDR1 SGHNT and CDR2 YYREEE come from the germline V gene (reference sequence). The trim removed 0 bases at V and 8 bases at J, leaving 3 bases unmatched. CDR3 loop: CASSLGDRDDSPLHF. The CDR3 bases are TGTGCCAGCAGCTTGGGGGACAGGGATGATTCACCCCTCCACTTT.

This clone was seen a handful of times. The rearrangement links TRBV6-5 to TRBJ2-7; TRBD2 aligns across 10 bases. V shed 6 bases and J 2 bases; nucleotides not matched to a gene: 4. The CDR3 totals 14 residues. Germline lookup yields CDR1 MNHEY and CDR2 SVGAGI. CDR3 protein: CASRLAGGAYEQYF. In nucleotides, the CDR3 is TGTGCCAGCAGATTAGCGGGGGGCGCCTACGAGCAGTACTTC.

The V call is TRBV29-1, the J call TRBJ1-2; 7 bases are shared with TRBD1. CDR1 is SQVTM and CDR2 is ANQGSEA in the germline V gene. CDR3 length: 14 amino acids. V lost 3 bases to trimming and J lost 4 bases; unmatched junction nucleotides: 8. The CDR3 sequence is CSVDLTGTAYGYTF. CDR3 sequence (DNA): TGCAGCGTTGACTTGACAGGGACAGCCTATGGCTACACCTTC.